These T cell receptor beta chains were read from a single sample in a study of T cell changes during pregnancy in multiple sclerosis. Repertoires were generated with immunoSEQ multiplex PCR, while TCRdb's copy carries only in-frame clones and drops some. The sample holds 45,000 to 65,000 clones; around 94% are singletons and the top ten take 3.5%. Here the sequenced sample was CD8+ T cells from peripheral blood mononuclear cells, taken in the third trimester of pregnancy. The source of these receptors is a female donor with multiple sclerosis, enrolled in a pregnancy study. CDR3s include the opening cysteine and the closing phenylalanine or tryptophan. A D gene is named only where the DNA matches it firmly. Rows may omit the clone size; those that give it use once, few, many or a size class.

v_call	d_call	clone_size	j_call	cdr3_nt	cdr3_aa
TRBV28	NA	NA	TRBJ2-7	TGTGCCAGCAGTTTATGGGCAGGTTACGAGCAGTACTTC	CASSLWAGYEQYF
TRBV14	NA	NA	TRBJ2-7	TGTGCCAGCAGCCCCTACGGCGGGGTCTACGAGCAGTACTTC	CASSPYGGVYEQYF
TRBV27	TRBD2	NA	TRBJ2-2	TGTGCCAGCAGTTTGGGAGCGGGAGATACCGGGGAGCTGTTTTTT	CASSLGAGDTGELFF
TRBV6-5	NA	NA	TRBJ2-7	TGTGCCAGCAGTTACCTCGAGTCCTTCTACGAGCAGTACTTC	CASSYLESFYEQYF
TRBV27	TRBD1	NA	TRBJ1-1	TGTGCCAGCAGCCCGCTTCGGGACAGGGGTGAAGCTTTCTTT	CASSPLRDRGEAFF
TRBV27	TRBD2	NA	TRBJ2-3	TGTGCCAGCAGTTTAGGGACTAGCGGGAGGGCCTTTTTTGGGAGCACAGATACGCAGTATTTT	CASSLGTSGRAFFGSTDTQYF
TRBV9	NA	NA	TRBJ2-7	TGTGCCAGCAGCTTGCCAGACAGCTACGAGCAGTACTTC	CASSLPDSYEQYF
TRBV28	NA	NA	TRBJ2-1	TGTGCCAGCAATTACCCTCAAGGGGCGTCTCGTACCAATGAGCAGTTCTTC	CASNYPQGASRTNEQFF
TRBV29-1	TRBD1	NA	TRBJ1-2	TGCAGCGTTGAAATTACCGACAGGGGCGTTGATGGCTACACCTTC	CSVEITDRGVDGYTF
TRBV27	NA	NA	TRBJ2-1	TGTGCCAGCAGTTTGGGCTGGGTATCGTACAATGAGCAGTTCTTC	CASSLGWVSYNEQFF
TRBV9	NA	NA	TRBJ2-5	TGTGCCAGCAGCGGGGCTGTGCGGTCAGGGGAGACCCAGTACTTC	CASSGAVRSGETQYF
TRBV7-6	TRBD2	NA	TRBJ2-3	TGTGCCAGCAGCTTAAGCGGGGTAGGAGGAGATACGCAGTATTTT	CASSLSGVGGDTQYF
TRBV4-2	NA	NA	TRBJ2-5	TGTGCCAGCAGCCAAGATACCGCGGGGATTGGCAGCGAGCAAGAGACCCAGTACTTC	CASSQDTAGIGSEQETQYF
TRBV10-1	TRBD1	NA	TRBJ2-5	TGCGCCAGCAGTGAGGGTCCAGGGGGAGAGGAGACCCAGTACTTC	CASSEGPGGEETQYF
TRBV4-1	TRBD1	NA	TRBJ2-5	TGCGCCAGCAGCCAGCACCCCGACAGGGGCTCTTGGGAGACCCAGTACTTC	CASSQHPDRGSWETQYF
TRBV6-5	NA	once	TRBJ1-2	TGTGCCAGCAGCTATTCCGAGGGAGTCTATGGCTACACCTTC	CASSYSEGVYGYTF
TRBV28	TRBD1	once	TRBJ2-7	TGTGCCAGCAGTTTTTCTTTGGGACAGGGAAGTATCTACGAGCAGTACTTC	CASSFSLGQGSIYEQYF
TRBV2	TRBD1	NA	TRBJ2-7	TGTGCCAGCAGGGGGACAGGTACCTACGAGCAGTACTTC	CASRGTGTYEQYF
TRBV27	TRBD1	NA	TRBJ2-7	TGTGCCAGCAGTCCATATAGGGGGACAGCCCTCGAGCAGTACTTC	CASSPYRGTALEQYF
TRBV6-1	NA	NA	TRBJ2-3	TGTGCCACCCTTTCCAAGGGGTACGATACGCAGTATTTT	CATLSKGYDTQYF
TRBV6-6	NA	NA	TRBJ1-6	TGTGCCAGCATTATTTCGTTGGCAGGGGTCAAATCACCCCTCCACTTT	CASIISLAGVKSPLHF
TRBV7-3	NA	few	TRBJ1-1	TGTGCCAGCAGCTTAACGGGGCGGAACACTGAAGCTTTCTTT	CASSLTGRNTEAFF
TRBV9	NA	NA	TRBJ2-2	TGTGCCAGCAGCGTAGAACAGACCCGGACCGGGGAGCTGTTTTTT	CASSVEQTRTGELFF
TRBV28	TRBD1	NA	TRBJ2-3	TGTGCCAGCAGTTTGACAGGGGTGTATACGCAGTATTTT	CASSLTGVYTQYF
TRBV7-9	NA	NA	TRBJ2-5	TGTGCGAACGATGACACATTCGGAGAGACCCAGTACTTC	CANDDTFGETQYF
TRBV9	NA	once	TRBJ1-2	TGTGCCAGCAGCGGGTGGGGGGGGGAGAGCTATGGCTACACCTTC	CASSGWGGESYGYTF
TRBV15	NA	NA	TRBJ1-4	TGTGCCACCAGCAGATGGCGGCAGGGCGATGAAAAACTGTTTTTT	CATSRWRQGDEKLFF
TRBV7-9	TRBD2	NA	TRBJ2-7	TGTGCCAGCAGCTCGATAGCGGGAGGCTCCTACGAGCAGTACTTC	CASSSIAGGSYEQYF
TRBV5-1	NA	NA	TRBJ1-1	TGCGCCAGCAGCTCCTGGACAGTGAGTTCCATTGGGAACACTGAAGCTTTCTTT	CASSSWTVSSIGNTEAFF
TRBV5-1	TRBD2	NA	TRBJ2-7	TGCGCCAGCAGTTCACGGACTAGCGGATACGAGCAGTACTTC	CASSSRTSGYEQYF
TRBV27	TRBD1	NA	TRBJ2-1	TGTGCCAGCAGTTTATTTGGCAGGGGGCTAAGGAGCTCCTACAATGAGCAGTTCTTC	CASSLFGRGLRSSYNEQFF
TRBV5-1	NA	once	TRBJ1-5	TGCGCCAGCAGCTTGGGAGAGAGTAGCAATCAGCCCCAGCATTTT	CASSLGESSNQPQHF
TRBV4-3	NA	once	TRBJ2-1	TGCGCCAGCAGCCACACCAGGGGGGATGAGCAGTTCTTC	CASSHTRGDEQFF
TRBV6-4	NA	few	TRBJ2-2	TGTGCCAGCAGTGAGAAGGGGGCGAACACCGGGGAGCTGTTTTTT	CASSEKGANTGELFF
TRBV27	TRBD1	once	TRBJ2-7	TGTGCCAGCTCTCCAGGACAGGCAAACTACGAGCAGTACTTC	CASSPGQANYEQYF
TRBV13	TRBD1	NA	TRBJ2-7	TGTGCCAGCAGCCCCGGGACAGTCTCCTACGAGCAGTACTTC	CASSPGTVSYEQYF
TRBV10-3	NA	NA	TRBJ2-7	TGTGCCATCAGGGAAGCTATCAGGGACTACGAGCAGTACTTC	CAIREAIRDYEQYF
TRBV27	NA	NA	TRBJ2-1	NA	CASSSTLGLAGPYNEQFF
TRBV30	TRBD1	NA	TRBJ1-1	TGTGCCTCCACGACAGGGGGCCCCACTGAAGCTTTCTTT	CASTTGGPTEAFF
TRBV20-1	TRBD2	NA	TRBJ2-7	TGCAGTGCTAGAGATTGGCGGGAGAAGTACTTC	CSARDWREKYF
TRBV6-5	TRBD2	NA	TRBJ2-3	TGTGCCAGCAGTCGACTAGCGGATAACACAGATACGCAGTATTTT	CASSRLADNTDTQYF
TRBV5-1	NA	NA	TRBJ2-6	TGCGCCAGCAGCGCCGATGACTGGAGCTCTGGGGCCAACGTCCTGACTTTC	CASSADDWSSGANVLTF
TRBV6-5	TRBD1	NA	TRBJ2-3	TGTGCCAGCAGTTATCCCGGACAGGGAAGTACGCAGTATTTT	CASSYPGQGSTQYF
TRBV4-2	NA	NA	TRBJ1-2	TGTGCCAGCAGCCAAGGGGACATACACCCCTATGGCTACACCTTC	CASSQGDIHPYGYTF
TRBV4-1	NA	NA	TRBJ2-7	TGCGCCAGCAGCCCGGAACGGGGGTACGAGCAGTACTTC	CASSPERGYEQYF
TRBV2	NA	NA	TRBJ2-5	TGTGCCAGCCTCCCAGCGGCTCAAGAGACCCAGTACTTC	CASLPAAQETQYF
TRBV13	TRBD1	NA	TRBJ2-3	TGTGCCAGCAGCTCGGACAGGGGAGATACGCAGTATTTT	CASSSDRGDTQYF
TRBV5-1	TRBD1	NA	TRBJ2-7	TGCGCCAGCAGCCTGGGGACAGGCGCTTACGAGCAGTACTTC	CASSLGTGAYEQYF
TRBV27	NA	NA	TRBJ2-5	TGTGCCAGCAGTTTCCGAGAGACCCAGTACTTC	CASSFRETQYF
TRBV11-2	TRBD2	NA	TRBJ2-1	TGTGCCAGCAGCCAAGGACTAGCGGGCTATCCTAACACCTACAATGAGCAGTTCTTC	CASSQGLAGYPNTYNEQFF
TRBV7-9	NA	NA	TRBJ2-4	TGTGCCAGCAGCTTCCCCGGGGCGGGGGCCAAAAACATTCAGTACTTC	CASSFPGAGAKNIQYF
TRBV6-5	TRBD1	NA	TRBJ1-2	TGTGCCAGCAGTTACTTATTACAGGGGAAGAGAGATGGCTACACCTTC	CASSYLLQGKRDGYTF
TRBV25-1	NA	NA	TRBJ2-3	TGTGCCAGCAAGGGGGGGGGCAGTCATACAGATACGCAGTATTTT	CASKGGGSHTDTQYF